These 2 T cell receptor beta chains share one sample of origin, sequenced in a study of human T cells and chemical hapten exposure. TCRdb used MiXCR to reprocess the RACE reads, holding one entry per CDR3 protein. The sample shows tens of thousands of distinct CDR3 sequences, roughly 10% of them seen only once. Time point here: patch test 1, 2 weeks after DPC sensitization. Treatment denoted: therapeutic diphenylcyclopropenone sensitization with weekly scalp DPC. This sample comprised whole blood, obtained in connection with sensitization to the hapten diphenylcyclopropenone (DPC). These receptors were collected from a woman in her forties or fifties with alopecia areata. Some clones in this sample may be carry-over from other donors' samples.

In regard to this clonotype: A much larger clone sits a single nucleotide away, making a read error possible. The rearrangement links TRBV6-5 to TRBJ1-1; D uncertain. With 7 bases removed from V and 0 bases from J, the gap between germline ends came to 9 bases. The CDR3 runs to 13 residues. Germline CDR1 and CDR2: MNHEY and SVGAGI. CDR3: CASTLRMNTEAFF. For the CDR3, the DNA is TGTGCCAGCACTCTCCGCATGAACACTGAAGCTTTCTTT.

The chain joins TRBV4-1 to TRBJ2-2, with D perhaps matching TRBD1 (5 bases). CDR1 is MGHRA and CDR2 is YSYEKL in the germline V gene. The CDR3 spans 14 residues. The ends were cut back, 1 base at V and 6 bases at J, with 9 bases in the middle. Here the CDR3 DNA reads TGCGCCAGCAGCCAAGGGCAGGGCTCCGGGGAGCTGTTTTTT. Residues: CASSQGQGSGELFF.